This T cell receptor (beta chain) appears in the sequencing data of a study of T cell repertoires in cytomegalovirus infection. CDR3 length: 13 amino acids. Per germline, CDR1 SGHTA and CDR2 FQGNSA. A note on this clonotype: Antigen unknown. At one of its ends the junction is not consistent with the germline gene, which may arise from a read error.

A single record per CDR3 protein comes from TCRdb applying MiXCR to the reads. Here the sample spans about 310,000 distinct CDR3 sequences, 25% being singletons. Here the sequenced sample was cultured PBMCs, taken from culture after CMV antigen stimulation. This TCR derives from a human donor in good health (CMV status not recorded). Some clones in this sample may be carry-over from other donors' samples. V and J are TRBV7-2 and TRBJ1-1; 10 bases line up with TRBD1. The CDR3 spells CASRFQGTGVAVF. The CDR3 nucleotides read TGTGCCAGCCGCTTTCAAGGGACAGGGGTAGCTGTCTTT.